The 26 T cell receptor beta chains below come from one sample, sequenced in a study of shared clonotypes between healthy human individuals. TCRdb's table, derived via immunoSEQ multiplex PCR, lists solely in-frame clones and lacks some. The data contain approximately 92,000 clones, approximately 63% of them seen just once; the ten biggest clones take up about 50%. Sample: memory CD8+ T cells sorted from blood. Documented subset: CD45RO+ cells pooled with CCR7-negative TemRA cells. The source of these receptors is a man aged 30 to 39 in good health.

The V call is TRBV11-2, the J call TRBJ2-7; D perhaps matches TRBD2 (7 bases). CDR1 SGHAT and CDR2 FQNNGV come from the germline V gene. The CDR3 length is 14 residues. Deletions cut 3 bases from V and 6 bases from J, with 15 bases between. Written as DNA, the CDR3 is TGTGCCAGCAGCTTTCCTTGGGGGGGCGGCGAGCAGTACTTC. Amino acids: CASSFPWGGGEQYF.

The V call is TRBV2, the J call TRBJ2-1; 10 bases fit TRBD2. J gave up 9 bases and V 7 bases, and 9 bases lay outside the gene matches. CDR1 and CDR2 (germline): SNHLY, FYNNEI. The CDR3 length is 14 residues. This CDR3 reads CASMVTSGIGEQFF. Here the CDR3 DNA reads TGTGCCAGCATGGTCACTAGCGGGATTGGTGAGCAGTTCTTC.

The genes are TRBV18 and TRBJ2-5; D is uncertain. CDR1 and CDR2 (germline): KGHSH, LQKENI. The CDR3 spans 14 residues. The V end lost 1 base, the J end lost 1 base, and 7 bases lay between the germline ends. The chain's CDR3 is CASSPLRSQETQYF. The CDR3 nucleotides are TGTGCCAGCTCACCACTAAGGTCCCAAGAGACCCAGTACTTC.

The V call is TRBV7-9, the J call TRBJ2-5, with D perhaps matching TRBD1 (6 bases). The CDR3 loop spans 16 amino acids. CDR1 and CDR2 from the germline V gene are SEHNR and FQNEAQ (reference sequence). Deletions cut 5 bases from V and 1 base from J, with 17 bases between. The chain's CDR3 is CASSPQGKWSQETQYF. DNA for the CDR3: TGTGCCAGCAGCCCCCAGGGGAAGTGGTCCCAAGAGACCCAGTACTTC.

The chain employs TRBV7-8 and TRBJ2-3; maybe TRBD2 (5 bases). This CDR3 spans 17 amino acids. Germline CDR1 reads SGHVS; CDR2 reads FQNEAQ. The ends were cut back, 2 bases at V and 2 bases at J, with 17 bases in the middle. The chain's CDR3 is CASSLYAGPRYTDTQYF. Here the CDR3 DNA reads TGTGCCAGCAGCTTATACGCGGGCCCTCGATACACAGATACGCAGTATTTT.

The V and J genes are TRBV6-5 and TRBJ2-3; tentatively, D is TRBD1 (6 bases). This CDR3 spans 13 amino acids. From germline, CDR1 is MNHEY and CDR2 SVGAGI. Trimming left V 11 bases short and J 1 base short, with 13 bases between. The CDR3 region is CAVQGTGTDTQYF. In nucleotides, the CDR3 is TGTGCCGTCCAGGGGACCGGCACAGATACGCAGTATTTT.

This rearrangement joins TRBV11-1 to TRBJ1-1; a weak D match, TRBD1 (6 bases). The V end lost 2 bases, the J end lost 7 bases, and 11 bases lay between the germline ends. CDR1 and CDR2 (germline): SGHAT, FQDESV (reference sequence). The CDR3 is made up of 13 amino acids. CDR3 in amino acids: CASSLSGAIEAFF. CDR3 DNA sequence: TGTGCCAGCAGCTTATCGGGGGCAATTGAAGCTTTCTTT.

This sequence joins TRBV2 and TRBJ2-1, with 7 bases fitting TRBD2. The CDR3 has 15 residues. The germline V gene has CDR1 SNHLY and CDR2 FYNNEI. V lost 4 bases to trimming and J lost 7 bases; unmatched junction nucleotides: 10. CDR3 residues: CASSVPAGIGNEQFF. The CDR3 DNA sequence: TGTGCCAGCAGTGTTCCAGCGGGAATCGGGAATGAGCAGTTCTTC.

The chain has TRBV28 and TRBJ2-7, with a possible D match to TRBD1 (6 bases). The CDR3 is 12 residues long. V was trimmed by 7 bases and J by 3 bases, leaving 10 bases between them. Germline V gene data show CDR1 as MDHEN and CDR2 as SYDVKM. CDR3 DNA sequence: TGTGCCAGCACACAGGGAAACTACGAGCAGTACTTC. This sequence encodes CASTQGNYEQYF.

The V and J genes are TRBV27 and TRBJ1-2; 9 bases match TRBD1. The germline gives CDR1 MNHEY, CDR2 SMNVEV (reference sequence). The CDR3 has 15 amino acids. J gave up 6 bases and V 5 bases, and 10 bases lay outside the gene matches. The CDR3 here is CASSPPGQGIHGYTF. The CDR3 DNA reads as TGTGCCAGCAGTCCCCCGGGACAGGGAATCCATGGCTACACCTTC.

The chain is built from TRBV7-9 and TRBJ2-3; 9 bases map to TRBD2. With 0 bases clipped from V and 0 bases from J, the junction kept 4 bases outside the gene matches. CDR3 length: 17 amino acids. The germline V gene encodes CDR1 SEHNR and CDR2 FQNEAQ (reference sequence). The CDR3 DNA is TGTGCCAGCAGCTTAGCGGCTAGCGGGACTAGCACAGATACGCAGTATTTT. Translated, it gives CASSLAASGTSTDTQYF.

This sequence joins TRBV5-1 and TRBJ2-1; D tentatively fits TRBD1 or TRBD2 (5 bases each). This CDR3 comprises 15 residues. The germline V and J ends were trimmed by 5 bases and 4 bases, with 16 bases remaining between them. Germline lookup yields CDR1 SGHRS and CDR2 YFSETQ. The CDR3 is CASRRDARGYNEQFF. The CDR3, as DNA: TGCGCCAGCAGACGGGATGCTAGGGGATACAATGAGCAGTTCTTC.

The chain combines TRBV30 with TRBJ2-3, with D possibly being TRBD1 or TRBD2 (7 bases each). The CDR3 has 14 amino acids. CDR1 and CDR2 (germline): GTSNPN, SVGIG (reference sequence). Trimming took 5 bases from V and 3 from J, leaving 15 bases between them. The CDR3 nucleotides are TGTGCCTGGGTGGCAGGGGGGGGTACAGATACGCAGTATTTT. Translating it yields CAWVAGGGTDTQYF.

This clone occurred a few times. The gene calls are TRBV7-8 and TRBJ1-1; D perhaps matches TRBD1 (5 bases). Trimming left V 1 base short and J 3 bases short, with 12 bases between. This CDR3 contains 15 residues. CDR1 is SGHVS and CDR2 is FQNEAQ in the germline V gene. CDR3 coding DNA: TGTGCCAGCAGCTTAGTAGAGGGGTCTCACACTGAAGCTTTCTTT. Residues: CASSLVEGSHTEAFF.

This clone has a single count. Only one base separates this from a far larger clonotype, so it likely reflects a read error. The chain has TRBV5-5 and TRBJ2-7, with D tentatively TRBD1 (6 bases). The V end lost 5 bases, the J end lost 5 bases, and 17 bases lay between the germline ends. Germline values: CDR1 SGHKS, CDR2 YYEKEE (reference sequence). The CDR3 is 14 residues long. The CDR3 is CASRGCVSGDEQYF. The CDR3 DNA sequence: TGTGCCAGCAGGGGGTGTGTCTCAGGGGACGAGCAGTACTTC.

This chain joins TRBV9 and TRBJ2-1, with 7 bases that match TRBD1. This CDR3 has 13 residues. Germline assignment: CDR1 SGDLS and CDR2 YYNGEE. V lost 1 base and J lost 5; bases outside the gene matches: 0. Written as DNA, the CDR3 is TGTGCCAGCAGCGTACAGGGGGACAATGAGCAGTTCTTC. Its protein product is CASSVQGDNEQFF. The full variable domain, with the rest looked up from reference TRBV9 and TRBJ2-1, is DSGVTQTPKHLITATGQRVTLRCSPRSGDLSVYWYQQSLDQGLQFLIQYYNGEERAKGNILERFSAQQFPDLHSELNLSSLELGDSALYFCASSVQGDNEQFFGPGTRLTVL.

For this clone: The identical CDR3 is also encoded by other nucleotide sequences in the sample. The chain uses TRBV19 and TRBJ2-1; 9 nucleotides align to TRBD2. CDR3 length: 16 amino acids. In germline, CDR1 is LNHDA, CDR2 SQIVND (reference sequence). V lost 3 bases to trimming and J lost 4 bases; unmatched junction nucleotides: 7. The CDR3 DNA is TGTGCCAGTAGTATCCTGACTAGCGGTTTATACAATGAGCAGTTCTTC. Its translation: CASSILTSGLYNEQFF. Complete variable domain (other parts from reference TRBV19 and TRBJ2-1): DGGITQSPKYLFRKEGQNVTLSCEQNLNHDAMYWYRQDPGQGLRLIYYSQIVNDFQKGDIAEGYSVSREKKESFPLTVTSAQKNPTAFYLCASSILTSGLYNEQFFGPGTRLTVL.

V gene TRBV7-9 combines with J gene TRBJ2-3, with D unclear. The CDR3 is made up of 13 amino acids. Trimming stripped 2 bases from V and 4 bases from J, with 7 bases between. Germline assignment: CDR1 SEHNR and CDR2 FQNEAQ (reference sequence). CDR3 in amino acids: CASSLSRADTQYF. For the CDR3, the DNA is TGTGCCAGCAGCTTATCTAGGGCAGATACGCAGTATTTT.

V usage is TRBV2 and J usage is TRBJ2-1; TRBD2 agrees at 8 bases. After removal of 7 bases from V and 3 bases from J, the junction contained 5 bases not matched to a gene. Per the germline V gene, CDR1 is SNHLY and CDR2 is FYNNEI. This CDR3 region has 14 residues. The CDR3 region is CASTWGTSYNEQFF. CDR3 sequence (DNA): TGTGCCAGCACCTGGGGGACTAGCTACAATGAGCAGTTCTTC.

In this sample, this clone turned up many times. The genes are TRBV27 and TRBJ2-1; 13 bases are a match to TRBD2. Looked up from germline, CDR1 is MNHEY and CDR2 is SMNVEV (reference sequence). Losses at the gene ends were 8 bases for V and 0 bases for J; bases not matched to a gene: 4. This CDR3 is built from 16 residues. CDR3 nucleotides: TGTGCCAGCGCACTAGCGGGAGGGGCCTCCTACAATGAGCAGTTCTTC. It is translated as CASALAGGASYNEQFF.

The J gene is TRBJ2-1, the V gene TRBV5-5; maybe TRBD1 (5 bases). CDR1 is SGHKS, CDR2 YYEKEE, per germline (reference sequence). The CDR3 covers 17 residues. Deletions cut 4 bases from V and 0 bases from J, with 17 bases between. This CDR3 is CASSQTLGQSSYNEQFF. Here the CDR3 DNA reads TGTGCCAGCAGCCAAACCCTGGGGCAAAGCTCCTACAATGAGCAGTTCTTC. Complete variable domain (other parts from reference TRBV5-5 and TRBJ2-1): DAGVTQSPTHLIKTRGQQVTLRCSPISGHKSVSWYQQVLGQGPQFIFQYYEKEERGRGNFPDRFSARQFPNYSSELNVNALLLGDSALYLCASSQTLGQSSYNEQFFGPGTRLTVL.

This clone was seen only once. The V gene is TRBV6-6, the J gene TRBJ2-7; D unresolved. CDR3 length: 11 amino acids. V was trimmed by 9 bases and J by 5 bases, leaving 11 bases between them. Germline loops: CDR1 MNHNY, CDR2 SVGAGI (reference sequence). CDR3 coding DNA: TGTGCCAGTAGGAAAGGCGACGAGCAGTACTTC. Translated, it gives CASRKGDEQYF.

This clone was detected only once. J is TRBJ2-6 and V is TRBV10-2, with 13 bases aligning to TRBD2. The CDR3 is 20 residues long. Germline loops: CDR1 WSHSY, CDR2 SAAADI. Unmatched junction bases numbered 13, after V lost 4 bases and J lost 4 bases. The DNA of the CDR3 is TGCGCCAGCAGTGGGTCCCCGACTAGCGGGAGGTCTCCCGGGGCCAACGTCCTGACTTTC. It specifies CASSGSPTSGRSPGANVLTF.

The chain couples TRBV25-1 to TRBJ2-1, with TRBD1 as a possible D gene (5 bases). The CDR3 consists of 18 residues. Trimming took 4 bases from V and 9 from J, leaving 28 bases between them. CDR1 is MGHDK and CDR2 is SYGVNS in the germline V gene. The CDR3: CASSGLRGGTTSDPEQFF. In nucleotides, the CDR3 is TGTGCCAGCAGTGGATTAAGGGGCGGTACCACTTCCGATCCTGAGCAGTTCTTC.

This clone was picked up a small number of times. The chain couples TRBV5-1 to TRBJ1-2, with 9 positions matching TRBD1. Trimming cost V 4 bases and J 7 bases; bases outside gene matches: 11. Germline CDR1 SGHRS, CDR2 YFSETQ. This CDR3 has 15 amino acids. The CDR3 nucleotides read TGCGCCAGCAGCCCGGACCCCGGGACAGGGTCTGGCTACACCTTC. It encodes CASSPDPGTGSGYTF.

In nucleotides, the CDR3 is TGTGCCAGCTCCCCGGGAGATGAGCAGTTCTTC. As protein: CASSPGDEQFF. The J gene is TRBJ2-1, the V gene TRBV15; possibly TRBD2 for D (6 bases). Germline CDR1 and CDR2: LNHNV and YYDKDF (reference sequence). Trimming took off 10 bases at V and 8 bases at J, with 12 bases between the two ends. The CDR3 is made up of 11 amino acids. The full variable domain, its missing parts supplied by reference TRBV15 and TRBJ2-1, is DAMVIQNPRYQVTQFGKPVTLSCSQTLNHNVMYWYQQKSSQAPKLLFHYYDKDFNNEADTPDNFQSRRPNTSFCFLDIRSPGLGDTAMYLCASSPGDEQFFGPGTRLTVL.